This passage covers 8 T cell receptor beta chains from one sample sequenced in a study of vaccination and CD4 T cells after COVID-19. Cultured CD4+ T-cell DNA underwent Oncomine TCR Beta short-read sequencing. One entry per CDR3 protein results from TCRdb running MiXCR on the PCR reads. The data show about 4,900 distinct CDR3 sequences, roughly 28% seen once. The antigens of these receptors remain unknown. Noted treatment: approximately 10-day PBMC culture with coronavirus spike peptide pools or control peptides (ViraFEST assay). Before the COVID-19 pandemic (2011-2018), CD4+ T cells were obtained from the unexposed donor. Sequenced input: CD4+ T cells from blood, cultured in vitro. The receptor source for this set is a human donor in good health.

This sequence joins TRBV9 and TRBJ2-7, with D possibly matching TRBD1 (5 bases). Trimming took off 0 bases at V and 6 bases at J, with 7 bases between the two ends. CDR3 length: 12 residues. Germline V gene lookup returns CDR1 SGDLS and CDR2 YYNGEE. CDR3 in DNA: TGTGCCAGCAGCGTAGGTAGGGGCGAGCAGTACTTC. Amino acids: CASSVGRGEQYF.

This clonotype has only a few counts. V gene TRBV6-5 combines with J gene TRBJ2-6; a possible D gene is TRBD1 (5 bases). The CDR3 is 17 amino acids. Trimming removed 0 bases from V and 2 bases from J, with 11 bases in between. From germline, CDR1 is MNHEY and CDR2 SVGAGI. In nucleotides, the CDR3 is TGTGCCAGCAGTTACTCGACCCCAGGGCCTGGGGCCAACGTCCTGACTTTC. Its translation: CASSYSTPGPGANVLTF.

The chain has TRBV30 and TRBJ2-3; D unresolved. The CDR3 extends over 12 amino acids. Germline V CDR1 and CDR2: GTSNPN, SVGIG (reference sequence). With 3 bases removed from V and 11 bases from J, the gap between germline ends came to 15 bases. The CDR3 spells CAWSPDRRQQYF. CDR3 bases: TGTGCCTGGAGCCCCGACCGGCGCCAGCAGTATTTT.

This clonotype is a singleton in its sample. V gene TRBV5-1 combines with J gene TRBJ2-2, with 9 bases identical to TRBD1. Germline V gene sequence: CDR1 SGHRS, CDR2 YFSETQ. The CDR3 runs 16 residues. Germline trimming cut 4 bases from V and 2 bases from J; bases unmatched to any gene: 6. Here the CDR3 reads CASSVQGQGNTGELFF. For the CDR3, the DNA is TGCGCCAGCAGCGTCCAGGGACAGGGCAACACCGGGGAGCTGTTTTTT.

CDR3 sequence reads: CASSLVASLGQETQYF. CDR3 DNA: TGCGCCAGCAGCTTGGTAGCTAGCTTAGGTCAAGAGACCCAGTACTTC. This chain joins TRBV5-1 and TRBJ2-5; TRBD2 might be the D (5 bases). This CDR3 has 16 amino acids. CDR1 and CDR2 (germline): SGHRS, YFSETQ. The V end was cut by 0 bases, the J end by 2 bases, with 14 bases between. The complete variable domain, with remaining parts taken from reference TRBV5-1 and TRBJ2-5, reads KAGVTQTPRYLIKTRGQQVTLSCSPISGHRSVSWYQQTPGQGLQFLFEYFSETQRNKGNFPGRFSGRQFSNSRSEMNVSTLELGDSALYLCASSLVASLGQETQYFGPGTRLLVL.

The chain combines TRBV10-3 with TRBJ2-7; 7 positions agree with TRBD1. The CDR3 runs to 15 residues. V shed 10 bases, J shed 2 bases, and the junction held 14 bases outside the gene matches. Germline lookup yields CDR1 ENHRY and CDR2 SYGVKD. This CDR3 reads CASQTSTGTAYEQYF. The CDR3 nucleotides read TGTGCCAGCCAAACCTCGACAGGGACGGCCTACGAGCAGTACTTC.

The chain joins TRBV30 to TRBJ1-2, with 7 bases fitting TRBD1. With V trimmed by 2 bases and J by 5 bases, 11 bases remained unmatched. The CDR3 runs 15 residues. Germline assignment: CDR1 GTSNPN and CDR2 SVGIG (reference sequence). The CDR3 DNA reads TGTGCCTGGAGTTTTACAGGGGTTGTAGTGTATGGCTACACCTTC. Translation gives CAWSFTGVVVYGYTF.

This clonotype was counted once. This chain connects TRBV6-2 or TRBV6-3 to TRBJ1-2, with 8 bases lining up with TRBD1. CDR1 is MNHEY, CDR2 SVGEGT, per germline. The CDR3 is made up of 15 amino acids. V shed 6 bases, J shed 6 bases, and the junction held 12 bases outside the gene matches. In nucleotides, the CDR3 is TGTGCCAGCAGCCCAACCCCTGACAGGGGCCATGGCTACACCTTC. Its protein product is CASSPTPDRGHGYTF.